This TCR beta chain was sequenced for a study of T cell responses to AZD1222 COVID-19 vaccine. Study findings and constraints: When two AZD1222 doses had been given, Spike-specific TCR breadth and depth rose. Only five or six AZD1222 recipients tested seropositive at baseline. After the peak T cell response, and only then, were repertoires sampled.

As concerns this clone: The antigen remains unidentified.

The germline V and J ends were trimmed by 7 bases and 4 bases, with 17 bases remaining between them. The CDR3 totals 15 residues. Using immunoSEQ multiplex PCR, the repertoire was profiled, and TCRdb retains in-frame clones only, with some absent. The sample records 170,000 or so clones, 90% being singletons. The source of this sequence is an adult in good health. V gene TRBV23-1 combines with J gene TRBJ1-5; tentatively, D is TRBD1 (5 bases). TRBV23-1 is sorted into the ORF group, with uncertain function. Specimen: peripheral blood, collected on day 0 of AZD1222 vaccination. The CDR3 reads CASTYPGTGNQPQHF. The DNA of the CDR3 is TGCGCCAGCACTTACCCCGGGACCGGGAATCAGCCCCAGCATTTT.